Listed below are T cell receptor beta chains from one sample, sequenced in a study of OX40 agonist ivuxolimab in advanced cancers. The table came from immunoSEQ multiplex PCR; TCRdb's copy has only in-frame clones and leaves some out. Of tens of thousands of clones listed, around 86% are singletons. The sample here was CD4+ or CD8+ T cells sorted from blood, taken in a trial of the OX40 agonist ivuxolimab. All receptors derive from an adult with an advanced solid tumor such as melanoma, head and neck, liver or kidney cancer. Both conserved end residues are part of each CDR3. A D gene is named only where the DNA matches it firmly. Expanded clones get a size class; other rows say once, few or many, or leave the size out.

CDR3 DNA	CDR3 protein	J gene	clone size	D gene	V gene
TGTGCCAGCAGTCTGAAGGGGAGGGGAGGGGCAGATACGCAGTATTTT	CASSLKGRGGADTQYF	TRBJ2-3	few	TRBD2	TRBV27
TGTGCCAGCAGTGGGACAGGGGATTCACCCCTCCACTTT	CASSGTGDSPLHF	TRBJ1-6	.	TRBD1	TRBV6-1
TGTGCCAGCAGTGGCACTAGCAATCAGCCCCAGCATTTT	CASSGTSNQPQHF	TRBJ1-5	medium-sized	.	TRBV6-1
TGTGCCAGCAGCCCGACTAGCGGGAGTTTGGGGGAGCTGTTTTTT	CASSPTSGSLGELFF	TRBJ2-2	once	TRBD2	TRBV9
TGCAGCGCGAGACAGGCTAGGGCCGGGGAGCTGTTTTTT	CSARQARAGELFF	TRBJ2-2	.	.	TRBV29-1
TGTGCCAGCAGCGTAAGCGGGAGGTCCTACGAGCAGTACTTC	CASSVSGRSYEQYF	TRBJ2-7	.	TRBD2	TRBV9
TGTGCCGGTGGGGGGGCTAGTAGTCAGCCCCAGCATTTT	CAGGGASSQPQHF	TRBJ1-5	.	.	TRBV6-6
TGTGCCAGCAGTGCTAGGAACACTGAAGCTTTCTTT	CASSARNTEAFF	TRBJ1-1	.	.	TRBV6-5
TGTGCCAGCAGCTTGGCCCACGGCAGGGGTGTTGAAGCTTTCTTT	CASSLAHGRGVEAFF	TRBJ1-1	.	.	TRBV5-5
TGTGCCAGCAGCTTCAGGGTCGGCAATCAGCCCCAGCATTTT	CASSFRVGNQPQHF	TRBJ1-5	.	.	TRBV5-5
TGTGCCAGCAGCCCGACTAGCGGGGGGCACTCCTACAATGAGCAGTTCTTC	CASSPTSGGHSYNEQFF	TRBJ2-1	.	TRBD2	TRBV7-9
TGTGCCAGCAGTCCCACGGGACACCGAAACTACGAGCAGTACTTC	CASSPTGHRNYEQYF	TRBJ2-7	once	.	TRBV6-1
TGTGCCAGCAGCCCAGCGGCTCATACGCAGTATTTT	CASSPAAHTQYF	TRBJ2-3	few	.	TRBV7-2
TGTGCCAGCAGGGACCCCGCTAGCGGGGCCTACGAGCAGTACTTC	CASRDPASGAYEQYF	TRBJ2-7	.	TRBD2	TRBV6-5
TGTGCCAGCAGCATAAGCGGGAGGGCCGAGGAAGATACGCAGTATTTT	CASSISGRAEEDTQYF	TRBJ2-3	.	TRBD2	TRBV5-7
TGTGCCAGCAGCTTTCTCGGGGGCAATCAGCCCCAGCATTTT	CASSFLGGNQPQHF	TRBJ1-5	.	.	TRBV5-6
TGTGCCAGCAGCTCCCTGACCGATGAAGCTTTCTTT	CASSSLTDEAFF	TRBJ1-1	.	.	TRBV5-5
TGTGCCAGCAGCGGTGGCGGCCCGTTAGAGACCCAGTACTTC	CASSGGGPLETQYF	TRBJ2-5	few	.	TRBV28
TGTGCCAGCAGTGCGGGACCAAGCAATCAGCCCCAGCATTTT	CASSAGPSNQPQHF	TRBJ1-5	.	.	TRBV6-1
TGTGCCAGCAGCTCGACAGGGTTTGAGACCCAGTACTTC	CASSSTGFETQYF	TRBJ2-5	.	TRBD1	TRBV7-2
TGCGCCAGCTTCGAGACTAGCGGACACGAAGAGACCCAGTACTTC	CASFETSGHEETQYF	TRBJ2-5	.	TRBD2	TRBV5-1
TGTGCCAGCAGTGAAGGTGGTTCACCCCTCCACTTT	CASSEGGSPLHF	TRBJ1-6	.	.	TRBV6-1
TGCGCCAGCAGCTCAGGCTTACAGGGAGGGAGTGGCTACACCTTC	CASSSGLQGGSGYTF	TRBJ1-2	.	.	TRBV5-1
TGTGCCAGCAGCCTTCGACAGGGCGGCACTGAAGCTTTCTTT	CASSLRQGGTEAFF	TRBJ1-1	medium-sized	TRBD1	TRBV5-5
TGTGCCATCAGTGAAACCGGGACAGGGGGCCTGAATGAGCAGTTCTTC	CAISETGTGGLNEQFF	TRBJ2-1	.	TRBD1	TRBV10-3
TGTGCCTGGGCCAAATCCCCGGGCGATCAGCCCCAGCATTTT	CAWAKSPGDQPQHF	TRBJ1-5	.	.	TRBV30
TGTGCCAGCAGCGTTATAACATACCATACAAAGTCGGGCCAACGTCCTGACTTC	CASSVITYHTKSGQRPDF	TRBJ2-6	.	.	TRBV7-9
TGCGCCAGCAGCTTGGTGCCGGGCTCTGGAAACACCATATATTTT	CASSLVPGSGNTIYF	TRBJ1-3	.	.	TRBV5-1
TGTGCCAGCAGCGTAGATCCGACGAGCTCCTACAATGAGCAGTTCTTC	CASSVDPTSSYNEQFF	TRBJ2-1	.	.	TRBV9
TGTGCCCACGGGGCACGGGGGTCAGAGACCCAGTACTTC	CAHGARGSETQYF	TRBJ2-5	.	.	TRBV6-1
TGTGCCAGCAGCTTAGACCCGCAGGGTTCAGGAGGCTACACCTTC	CASSLDPQGSGGYTF	TRBJ1-2	.	.	TRBV7-2
TGCAGCGCTCTTGCCGACTCTGGAAACACCATATATTTT	CSALADSGNTIYF	TRBJ1-3	.	.	TRBV29-1
TGTGCCAGTAGTCCCCGACAGGGGGATGAGGATACGCAGTATTTT	CASSPRQGDEDTQYF	TRBJ2-3	.	TRBD1	TRBV19
TGCGCCAGCAGCTTGGGGTTAGCGGGAGTAACTTTAGAGCAGTACTTC	CASSLGLAGVTLEQYF	TRBJ2-7	.	TRBD2	TRBV5-1
TGTGCCAGCACCGGACTAGCGGGGGTTACCGGGGAGCTGTTTTTT	CASTGLAGVTGELFF	TRBJ2-2	.	TRBD2	TRBV2
TGTGCCAGCAGCAACCGGGACATTACCACAGATACGCAGTATTTT	CASSNRDITTDTQYF	TRBJ2-3	.	.	TRBV7-9
TGTGCCAGCAGCATTACGGGCCTCAAAGGGGACCAGTACTTC	CASSITGLKGDQYF	TRBJ2-5	.	.	TRBV5-4
TGCGCCAGCAGCCGGGGGGCCGGGGGGACTAGCTATGGCTACACCTTC	CASSRGAGGTSYGYTF	TRBJ1-2	.	.	TRBV4-3
TGTGCCAGCTCCCCTCAGGGGACTAACTATGGCTACACCTTC	CASSPQGTNYGYTF	TRBJ1-2	.	.	TRBV18
TGTGCCAGCAGCCCATTGCGGGATGACTACAATGAGCAGTTCTTC	CASSPLRDDYNEQFF	TRBJ2-1	.	.	TRBV5-4
TGTGCCAGCAGTCCGGGACAGGGATCGGTAAGGGGGTCCTACAATGAGCAGTTCTTC	CASSPGQGSVRGSYNEQFF	TRBJ2-1	few	TRBD1	TRBV27
TGTGCCGGCCGCAGAACTACAGGGGCTGCTACCGGGGAGCTGTTTTTT	CAGRRTTGAATGELFF	TRBJ2-2	.	TRBD1	TRBV6-4
TGCAGCGTTGCCGGGACAGGCAATCAGCCCCAGCATTTT	CSVAGTGNQPQHF	TRBJ1-5	.	TRBD1	TRBV29-1
TGCGCCAGCAGCCAAGCTTCGACAGGGTGGGACACCGGGGAGCTGTTTTTT	CASSQASTGWDTGELFF	TRBJ2-2	once	TRBD1	TRBV4-3
TGCGCCAGCAGCCAAGGGGACATAGAAGAGACCCAGTACTTC	CASSQGDIEETQYF	TRBJ2-5	.	.	TRBV4-1
TGTGCCAGCAGGATCCCGGGACAGAAGCAGTACTTC	CASRIPGQKQYF	TRBJ2-7	.	TRBD1	TRBV6-5
TGCGCCAGCAGCACCCCCAGCGGGGAGCTGTTTTTT	CASSTPSGELFF	TRBJ2-2	.	.	TRBV4-1
TGTGCCAGCAGCCCTCGGGGGGGGAGAAACACCATATATTTT	CASSPRGGRNTIYF	TRBJ1-3	.	.	TRBV21-1
TGTGCCAGCATCCAGGGAGGCAATCAGCCCCAGCATTTT	CASIQGGNQPQHF	TRBJ1-5	.	.	TRBV28
TGTGCCAGCAGCTTGGGGGGACCGGGGACAGATACGCAGTATTTT	CASSLGGPGTDTQYF	TRBJ2-3	.	.	TRBV5-4
TGTGCCAGTAGTATGGGGGGCTTTGGAGATACGCAGTATTTT	CASSMGGFGDTQYF	TRBJ2-3	.	.	TRBV19
TGTGCCAGCAGCGACGGCCGGCAGCCCCAGCATTTT	CASSDGRQPQHF	TRBJ1-5	few	.	TRBV2
TGTGCCAGCAGCCGACTAGTCTCCGGGGAGCTGTTTTTT	CASSRLVSGELFF	TRBJ2-2	.	.	TRBV11-2
TGTGCCAGCAGCGTAGACGGGGCTGATCAGCCCCAGCATTTT	CASSVDGADQPQHF	TRBJ1-5	.	.	TRBV9
TGTGCCAGCAGTGAGTTATCAGGGGAAGGTCAGCCCCAGCATTTT	CASSELSGEGQPQHF	TRBJ1-5	once	.	TRBV6-1
TGTGCCAGCAGTGAATCGGGTGCGGACCCGCAGTACTTC	CASSESGADPQYF	TRBJ2-5	.	.	TRBV6-1
TGTGCCAGCAGTGAACGGGGACGGAGGGGGGAGACCCAGTACTTC	CASSERGRRGETQYF	TRBJ2-5	.	.	TRBV2